This T cell receptor beta chain derives from a study of cytomegalovirus exposure and HLA in healthy donors listed by TCRdb under 2017. Notes on the research overall: In an earlier analysis of around 540 of the donors, 250 to 350 Gb of sequence data and 117 million unique TCR beta sequences from about 179 million T cells were reported. Genome-wide SNP genotypes for about 65% of the roughly 700 donors were used in a later genetic analysis, which treated that subset as a discovery cohort. To decide whether each TCR beta V gene segment behaved as functional or pseudogenic, an earlier analysis of 587 of the donors relied on high-throughput TCR beta sequencing. In a later analysis, previously published TCR beta repertoires from more than 500 donors were re-analyzed and high-resolution HLA genotyping was added so that TCR occurrence patterns could be studied. An early release covering roughly 600 HLA-typed donors comprised 300 to 350 gigabases of sequencing data and around 85 million unique TCR sequences. The genetic ancestry cluster associated with self-reported Caucasian donors included 70% to 85% of the roughly 390 genotyped donors. To predict cytomegalovirus infection status, the study brought together high-throughput TCR immunosequencing, statistical association of individual TCRs with disease status, and machine learning. All discovery cohort repertoires had been generated on a single sequencing platform. Donor age, sex, ethnicity and CMV serostatus were compiled alongside the repertoire data. On average, about 200,000 unique TCR beta nucleotide sequences were sequenced per donor among several hundred genotyped donors of the cohort, with roughly 20% of those sequences being non-productive. Besides the first cohort of 550 to 750 subjects, a separate validation cohort made up of 90 to 150 different subjects was used. Using immunosequencing, the study profiled T cell repertoires from about 620 subjects and related those repertoires to cytomegalovirus serostatus. Class I and class II HLA loci were covered by the typing at four-digit resolution. The number of typed donors differed by locus: about 620-630 for A, B, C, DRB1 and DQB1; some 500 for DQA1; around 580 for DPA1; and 400 to 480 for DPB1. Four or five DR-DQ haplotypes were handled as single units for association and clustering because linkage in the cohort was strong. In the later analysis, no new phenotypic data were used to find candidate immune exposures; instead, reliance was placed on TCR beta sequences and their occurrence across donors. The study aimed to test whether cataloging public T cell receptors could reveal signatures of past pathogen exposure. The research as a whole found: Linkage disequilibrium might explain the correlated functional status among segregating V segments, but an unknown experimental factor could not be ruled out. Because some donors lacked HLA typing at each locus, the association tests relied only on the typed subset. At a false discovery rate of 0.05, a later analysis linked about 17,000 TCR beta sequences to specific HLA alleles. According to a later analysis, parvovirus B19, influenza, CMV and Epstein-Barr virus appeared linked to several top co-occurrence clusters. The classifier was reported to diagnose cytomegalovirus status with high specificity and sensitivity in both the original cohort and the validation cohort. Because the 87-base-pair reads could not distinguish some IMGT-functional V segments, including TRBV6-2 and TRBV6-3, those segments were excluded. A further reported finding was that TCR beta sequences accurately predicted the HLA-A and HLA-B alleles for most subjects in the first cohort. In vitro tests confirmed that a few of the cytomegalovirus-associated TCR beta chains recognize cytomegalovirus antigens. The cohort was sequenced for TCR beta chains only, and without alpha or paired-chain data the features that could be detected were limited. A later genetic analysis reported fewer N-insertions in productive TCRs among donors in an Asian-associated ancestry cluster than the approximately 700-donor mean. A later analysis found that most CMV-associated TCR beta chains appeared HLA-restricted, with HLA associations seemingly driven largely by CMV exposure. Because counts were too low, seventeen rarely observed V segments, including chromosome 9 orphons, were left out of the earlier analysis of approximately 500 of the donors. The only immune exposure information available for the cohort was CMV serostatus. Across donors, most TCR sequences were observed very rarely, whereas some public TCRs were present in many individuals. An earlier analysis of roughly 570 of the donors showed that most TCR beta V segments appeared in productive rearrangements either about 87% or about 30% of the time, which broadly matched IMGT annotations. A later analysis found that TCR association rates varied across HLA loci, with DRB1 alleles showing the most associated TCRs and HLA-C alleles the fewest. The study gave a list of some 150 TCR beta chains associated with cytomegalovirus. Sequencing depth was assumed to be roughly uniform across donors in the presence/absence analyses, though that assumption may not hold. It was suggested by the authors that the approach could potentially be generalized to other disease states and immunological phenotypes. When HLA alleles, especially DR and DQ, strongly co-occurred, TCR associations were difficult to assign to individual alleles. A cluster of highly shared sequence variants was judged likely to be a technical artifact of the sequencing pipeline. In a later analysis, HLA-associated TCR beta chains were found to be more clonally expanded and to have lower generation probabilities than equally common non-associated chains. V-gene and J-gene trimming of TCR beta chains was associated with a missense DCLRE1C variant in a later genetic analysis, and the association was replicated in an independent cohort.

Library creation used the immunoSEQ multiplex PCR assay. The multiplex PCR relied on a mix of 60 forward primers for TCR Vbeta segments and 13 reverse primers for TCR Jbeta segments. The CDR3 region of rearranged TCR beta genes was amplified from genomic DNA by a multiplex PCR assay. The amplified TCR beta libraries were sequenced on the Illumina HiSeq System as 87-base-pair reads. The authors' pipeline ran thus. Across the roughly 600 repertoires, a later analysis counted some 80 million unique TCR beta chains, roughly 11 million of which were shared by at least two donors. A nearest-neighbor algorithm error-corrected the raw reads and collapsed the reads into unique sequences, merging closely related sequences to remove PCR and sequencing errors. To assign V, D and J gene segments, CDR3 sequences were aligned to IMGT reference sequences. Each retained sequence needed at least a six-nucleotide match to both a V gene segment and a J gene segment. A rearrangement counted as productive if the CDR3 had no stop codons and remained in frame with V and J, and every other rearrangement counted as non-productive. Following IMGT convention, CDR3 was defined as the stretch from the second conserved V-encoded cysteine up to the conserved J-encoded phenylalanine. The earlier analysis of some 550 of the donors excluded any sequence lacking an unambiguous match to a single V gene segment. In an earlier analysis of around 600 of the donors, V segments were called functional above 56.7% productive rearrangements and were called segregating when the between-donor standard deviation exceeded 5%. A statistical classification framework was developed to diagnose cytomegalovirus status using the catalog of TCR beta chain sequences. In a later analysis, V and J genes were assigned by comparing TCR nucleotide sequences against IMGT/GENE-DB human TR gene sequences. A later analysis assigned CDR3 sequences and most-parsimonious VDJ recombination scenarios with the TCRdist pipeline. In a later analysis, each TCR beta chain was defined by its CDR3 amino acid sequence together with its V-gene family, and reads lacking a unique V-gene family were excluded. A later analysis removed several hundred highly shared, low-generation-probability nucleotide sequences to deal with suspected cross-contamination and a sequencing artifact. In a later analysis, a clonal expansion index for each public chain was calculated from normalized within-repertoire ranks of inferred template counts. In a later analysis, generation probabilities were computed using a VDJ recombination model fitted to out-of-frame rearrangements, and the results were checked against IGoR. In a later analysis, TCR-TCR, TCR-HLA and TCR-CMV co-occurrence was scored with hypergeometric tests, and a repertoire-size bias correction was applied to TCR pairs. A later analysis estimated false discovery rates by permuting HLA or CMV assignments 20 times. A later analysis grouped co-occurring TCRs with DBSCAN, adding TCRdist sequence similarity when clustering within HLA-allele-positive subsets. For co-occurrence clustering, repertoires with fewer than 30,000 or more than 120,000 public chains were excluded, along with roughly 5 repertoires with anomalous nucleotide sharing. TCRdb obtained this table from immuneACCESS and retained in-frame rearrangements with V and J assigned. These tables miss some clones; where compared with another copy, unresolved V genes account for less than half of the shortfall, and the remainder is unexplained. That table gives V, J and clone size, and the DNA gave D and trimming. The sample data list approximately 200,000 clones, and 75% to 85% of these were observed just once. The ten most abundant clones make up just over 2% of the sample.

Note on this clone: No cognate antigen has been identified for it. Nothing much larger sits one base from this clone, and base qualities are not available.

Trimming costs V 1 base and J 12 bases, and their ends lie 10 bases apart. Reading from cysteine to valine, the CDR3 counts 11 amino acids. Here the CDR3 DNA is all that survives: 33 bases in frame from base 1. From a lookup of the germline V gene (reference sequence), CDR1 and CDR2 are SEHNR and FQNEAQ. In total, 500 to 700 healthy bone marrow donors made up the cohort. Cohort members were all nominally healthy when sampled, although unrecorded immune exposures were likely present. The donor was CMV seropositive and belonged to the group of over 250 seropositive cohort members. Every donor gave a peripheral blood sample, and the peripheral blood mononuclear cells from that sample were used for TCR beta sequencing. Genomic DNA extraction from the blood cell samples was performed with the Qiagen DNeasy Blood Extraction Kit.

The source of this sequence is a woman aged 18-29 years in good health and CMV-seropositive. This chain is built from TRBV7-9 and TRBJ2-7; 5 matching bases give a weak D call of TRBD1. The sample comprised PBMCs. DNA sequence: TGTGCCAGCAGCTTAGGGGGCGGCCTGTACGTC. Its protein reads: CASSLGGGLYV.